This T cell receptor beta chain came from a study of cytomegalovirus exposure and HLA in healthy donors. Study-wide background: An analysis done earlier identified about 120 million unique TCR beta sequences from 190 million or so T cells.

J was trimmed by 7 bases and V by 5 bases; bases with no gene match: 11. Germline V gives CDR1 SGHRS, CDR2 YFSETQ. This CDR3 has 16 residues. A multiplex PCR was run with 60 Vbeta primers and 13 Jbeta primers. Sequencing was performed with immunoSEQ multiplex PCR; in TCRdb, only in-frame clones are kept and a portion is missing. The sample yields under 200,000 clones, roughly 71% seen once. The chain carries TRBV5-1 and TRBJ1-6, with 8 bases aligning to TRBD1. Material: PBMCs. This sequence originates from a male donor in good health and CMV-seropositive. The CDR3 sequence is CASRGQANEPNSPLHF. CDR3 sequence (DNA): TGCGCCAGCAGGGGACAGGCGAACGAACCGAATTCACCCCTCCACTTT.